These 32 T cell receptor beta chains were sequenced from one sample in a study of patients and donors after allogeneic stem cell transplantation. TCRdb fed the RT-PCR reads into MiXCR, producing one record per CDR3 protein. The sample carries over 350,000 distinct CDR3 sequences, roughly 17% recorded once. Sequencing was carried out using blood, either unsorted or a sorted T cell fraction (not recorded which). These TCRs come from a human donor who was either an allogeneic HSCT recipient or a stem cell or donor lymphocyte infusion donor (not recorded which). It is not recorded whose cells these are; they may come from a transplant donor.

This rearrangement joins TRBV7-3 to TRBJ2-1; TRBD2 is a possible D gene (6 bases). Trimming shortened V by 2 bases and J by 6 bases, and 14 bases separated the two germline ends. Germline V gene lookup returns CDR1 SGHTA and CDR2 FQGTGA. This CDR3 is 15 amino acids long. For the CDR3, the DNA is TGTGCCAGCAGCTTAGAGGGGAATAGCGGCAATGAGCAGTTCTTC. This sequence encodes CASSLEGNSGNEQFF.

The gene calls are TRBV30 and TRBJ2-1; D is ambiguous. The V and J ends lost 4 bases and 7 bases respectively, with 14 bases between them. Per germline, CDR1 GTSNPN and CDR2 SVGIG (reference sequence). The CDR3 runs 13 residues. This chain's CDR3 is CAWTRPTRNEQFF. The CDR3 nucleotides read TGTGCCTGGACCCGACCCACCAGGAATGAGCAGTTCTTC.

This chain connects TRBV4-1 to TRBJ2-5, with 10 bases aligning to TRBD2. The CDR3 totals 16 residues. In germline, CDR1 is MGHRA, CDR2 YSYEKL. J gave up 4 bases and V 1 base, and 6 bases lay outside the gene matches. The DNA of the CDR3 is TGCGCCAGCAGCCAAGGGAGCGGGGGGGCCAGAGAGACCCAGTACTTC. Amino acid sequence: CASSQGSGGARETQYF.

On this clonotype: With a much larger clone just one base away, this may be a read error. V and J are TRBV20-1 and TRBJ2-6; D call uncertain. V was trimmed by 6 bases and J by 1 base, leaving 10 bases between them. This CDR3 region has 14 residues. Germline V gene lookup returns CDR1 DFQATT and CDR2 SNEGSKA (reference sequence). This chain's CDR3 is CSATIRSGANVLTF. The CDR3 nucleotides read TGCAGTGCCACAATCAGGTCTGGGGCCAACGTCCTGACTTTC.

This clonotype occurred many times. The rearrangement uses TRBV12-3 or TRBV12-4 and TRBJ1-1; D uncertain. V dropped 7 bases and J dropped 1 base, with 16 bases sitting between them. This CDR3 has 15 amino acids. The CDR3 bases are TGTGCCAGCATTGACATGATGCTATGGAACACTGAAGCTTTCTTT. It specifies CASIDMMLWNTEAFF.

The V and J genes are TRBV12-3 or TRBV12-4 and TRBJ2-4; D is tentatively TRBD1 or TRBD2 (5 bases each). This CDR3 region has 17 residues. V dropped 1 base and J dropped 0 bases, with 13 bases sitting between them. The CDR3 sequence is CASSLGGGGLAKNIQYF. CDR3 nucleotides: TGTGCCAGCAGTTTAGGTGGGGGTGGCCTAGCCAAAAACATTCAGTACTTC.

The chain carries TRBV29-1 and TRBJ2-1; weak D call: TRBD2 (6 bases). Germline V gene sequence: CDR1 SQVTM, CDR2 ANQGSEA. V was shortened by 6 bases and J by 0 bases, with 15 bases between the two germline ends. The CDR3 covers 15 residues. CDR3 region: CSVRPGAGSYNEQFF. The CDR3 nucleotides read TGCAGCGTGCGCCCCGGAGCGGGCTCCTACAATGAGCAGTTCTTC.

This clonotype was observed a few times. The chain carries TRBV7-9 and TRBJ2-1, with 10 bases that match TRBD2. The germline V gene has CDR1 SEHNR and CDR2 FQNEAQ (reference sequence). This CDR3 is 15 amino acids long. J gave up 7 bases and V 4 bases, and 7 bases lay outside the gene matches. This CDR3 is CASSSTSGKRNEQFF. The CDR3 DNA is TGTGCCAGCAGCTCCACTAGCGGGAAGCGGAATGAGCAGTTCTTC.

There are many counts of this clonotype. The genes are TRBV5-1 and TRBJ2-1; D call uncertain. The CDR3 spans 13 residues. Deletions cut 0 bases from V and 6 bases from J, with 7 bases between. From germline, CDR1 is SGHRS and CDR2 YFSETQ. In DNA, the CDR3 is TGCGCCAGCAGCTTGGTACTCGGCAATGAGCAGTTCTTC. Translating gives CASSLVLGNEQFF. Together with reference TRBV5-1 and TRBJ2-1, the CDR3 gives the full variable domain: KAGVTQTPRYLIKTRGQQVTLSCSPISGHRSVSWYQQTPGQGLQFLFEYFSETQRNKGNFPGRFSGRQFSNSRSEMNVSTLELGDSALYLCASSLVLGNEQFFGPGTRLTVL.

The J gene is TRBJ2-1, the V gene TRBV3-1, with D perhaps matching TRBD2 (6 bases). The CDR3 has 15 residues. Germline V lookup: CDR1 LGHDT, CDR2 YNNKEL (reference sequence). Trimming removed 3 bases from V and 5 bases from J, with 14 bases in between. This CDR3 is CASSHNQRAHNEQFF. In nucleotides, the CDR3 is TGTGCCAGCAGCCACAACCAGCGGGCCCACAATGAGCAGTTCTTC.

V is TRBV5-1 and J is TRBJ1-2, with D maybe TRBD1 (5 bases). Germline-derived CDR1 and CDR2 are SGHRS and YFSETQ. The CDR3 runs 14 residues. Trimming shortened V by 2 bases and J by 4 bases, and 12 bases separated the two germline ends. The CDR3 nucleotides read TGCGCCAGCAGCTTCCGGGACCGGGGCTATGGCTACACCTTC. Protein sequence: CASSFRDRGYGYTF.

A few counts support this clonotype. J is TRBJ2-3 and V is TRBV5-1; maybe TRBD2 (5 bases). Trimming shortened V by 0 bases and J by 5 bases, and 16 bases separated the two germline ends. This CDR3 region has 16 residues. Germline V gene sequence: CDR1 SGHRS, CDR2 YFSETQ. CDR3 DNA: TGCGCCAGCAGCTTGGCCGGGGAATTTCGGGTAGATACGCAGTATTTT. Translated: CASSLAGEFRVDTQYF. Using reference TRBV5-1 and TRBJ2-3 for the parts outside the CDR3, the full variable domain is KAGVTQTPRYLIKTRGQQVTLSCSPISGHRSVSWYQQTPGQGLQFLFEYFSETQRNKGNFPGRFSGRQFSNSRSEMNVSTLELGDSALYLCASSLAGEFRVDTQYFGPGTRLTVL.

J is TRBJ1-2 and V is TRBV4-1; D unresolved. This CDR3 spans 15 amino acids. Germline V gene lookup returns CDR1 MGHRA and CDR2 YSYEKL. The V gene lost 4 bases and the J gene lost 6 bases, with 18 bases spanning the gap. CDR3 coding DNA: TGCGCCAGCAGCCCAGACCCAATCCGTCTGGATGGCTACACCTTC. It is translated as CASSPDPIRLDGYTF.

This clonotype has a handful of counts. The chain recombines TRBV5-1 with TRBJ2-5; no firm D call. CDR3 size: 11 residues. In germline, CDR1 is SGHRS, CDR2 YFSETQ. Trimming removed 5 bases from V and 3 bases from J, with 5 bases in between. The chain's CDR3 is CASRLKETQYF. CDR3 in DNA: TGCGCCAGCAGACTAAAAGAGACCCAGTACTTC. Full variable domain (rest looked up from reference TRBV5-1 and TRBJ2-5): KAGVTQTPRYLIKTRGQQVTLSCSPISGHRSVSWYQQTPGQGLQFLFEYFSETQRNKGNFPGRFSGRQFSNSRSEMNVSTLELGDSALYLCASRLKETQYFGPGTRLLVL.

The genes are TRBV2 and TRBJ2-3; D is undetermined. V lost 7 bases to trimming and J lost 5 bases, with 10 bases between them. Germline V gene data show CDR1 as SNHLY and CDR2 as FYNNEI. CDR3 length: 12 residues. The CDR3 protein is CASTEHVDTQYF. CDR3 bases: TGTGCCAGCACCGAACACGTAGATACGCAGTATTTT.

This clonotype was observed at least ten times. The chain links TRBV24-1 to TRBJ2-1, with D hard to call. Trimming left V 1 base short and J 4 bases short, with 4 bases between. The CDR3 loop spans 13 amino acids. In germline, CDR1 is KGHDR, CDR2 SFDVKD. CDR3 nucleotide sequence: TGTGCCACCAGTGATTTCGGGTACAATGAGCAGTTCTTC. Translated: CATSDFGYNEQFF.

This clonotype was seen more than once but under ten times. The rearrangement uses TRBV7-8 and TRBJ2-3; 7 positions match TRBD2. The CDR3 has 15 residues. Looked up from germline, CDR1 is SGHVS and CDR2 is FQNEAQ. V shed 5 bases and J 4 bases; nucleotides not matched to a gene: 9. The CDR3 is CASSLGRLRSDTQYF. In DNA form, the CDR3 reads TGTGCCAGCAGCCTCGGGAGGCTTAGATCAGATACGCAGTATTTT.

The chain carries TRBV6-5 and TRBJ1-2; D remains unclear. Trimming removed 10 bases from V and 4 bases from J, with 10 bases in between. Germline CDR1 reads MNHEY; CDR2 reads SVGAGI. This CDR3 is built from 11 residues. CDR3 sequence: CATKDGYGYTF. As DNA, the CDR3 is TGTGCCACCAAGGACGGCTATGGCTACACCTTC.

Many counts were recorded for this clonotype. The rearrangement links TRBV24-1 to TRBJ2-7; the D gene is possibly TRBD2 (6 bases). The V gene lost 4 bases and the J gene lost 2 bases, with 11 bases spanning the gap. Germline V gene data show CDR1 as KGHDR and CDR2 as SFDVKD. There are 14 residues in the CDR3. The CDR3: CATSENGRTYEQYF. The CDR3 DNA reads TGTGCCACCAGTGAAAACGGGAGAACCTACGAGCAGTACTTC.

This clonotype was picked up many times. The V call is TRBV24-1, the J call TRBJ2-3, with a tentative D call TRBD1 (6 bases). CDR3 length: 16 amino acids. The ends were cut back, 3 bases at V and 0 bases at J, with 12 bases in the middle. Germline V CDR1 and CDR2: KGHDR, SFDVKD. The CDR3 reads CATSDPGTPSTDTQYF. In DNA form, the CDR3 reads TGTGCCACCAGTGATCCCGGGACACCTAGCACAGATACGCAGTATTTT.

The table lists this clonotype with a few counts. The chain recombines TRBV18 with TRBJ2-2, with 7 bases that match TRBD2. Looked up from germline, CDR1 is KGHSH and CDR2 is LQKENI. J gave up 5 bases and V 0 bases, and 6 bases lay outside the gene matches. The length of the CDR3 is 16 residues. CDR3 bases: TGTGCCAGCTCACCACCTTCGACTAGCCAGACCGGGGAGCTGTTTTTT. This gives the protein CASSPPSTSQTGELFF. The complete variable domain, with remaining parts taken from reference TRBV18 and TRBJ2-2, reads NAGVMQNPRHLVRRRGQEARLRCSPMKGHSHVYWYRQLPEEGLKFMVYLQKENIIDESGMPKERFSAEFPKEGPSILRIQQVVRGDSAAYFCASSPPSTSQTGELFFGEGSRLTVL.

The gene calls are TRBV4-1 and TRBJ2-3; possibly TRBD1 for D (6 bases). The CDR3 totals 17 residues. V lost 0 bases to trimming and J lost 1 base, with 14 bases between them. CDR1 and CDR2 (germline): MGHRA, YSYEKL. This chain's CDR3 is CASSQDWTTGRTDTQYF. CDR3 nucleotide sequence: TGCGCCAGCAGCCAAGATTGGACGACAGGACGCACAGATACGCAGTATTTT.

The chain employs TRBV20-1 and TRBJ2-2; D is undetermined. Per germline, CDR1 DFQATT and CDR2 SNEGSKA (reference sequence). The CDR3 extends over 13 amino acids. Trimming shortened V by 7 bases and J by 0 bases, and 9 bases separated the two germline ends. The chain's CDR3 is CSVRFANTGELFF. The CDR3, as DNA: TGCAGTGTACGGTTCGCGAACACCGGGGAGCTGTTTTTT.

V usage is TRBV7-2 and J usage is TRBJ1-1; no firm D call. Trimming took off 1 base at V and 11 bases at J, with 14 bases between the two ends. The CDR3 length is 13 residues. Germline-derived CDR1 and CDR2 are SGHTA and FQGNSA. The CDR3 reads CASSLERWWAAFF. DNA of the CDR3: TGTGCCAGCAGCTTAGAGCGGTGGTGGGCGGCTTTCTTT. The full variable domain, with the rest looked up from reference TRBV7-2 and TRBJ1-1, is GAGVSQSPSNKVTEKGKDVELRCDPISGHTALYWYRQSLGQGLEFLIYFQGNSAPDKSGLPSDRFSAERTGGSVSTLTIQRTQQEDSAVYLCASSLERWWAAFFGQGTRLTVV.

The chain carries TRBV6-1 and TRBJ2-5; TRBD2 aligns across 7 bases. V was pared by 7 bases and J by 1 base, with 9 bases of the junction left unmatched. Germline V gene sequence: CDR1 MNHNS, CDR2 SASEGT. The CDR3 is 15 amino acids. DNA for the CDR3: TGTGCCAGCACCCGCTGGGGAGGGCTCCAAGAGACCCAGTACTTC. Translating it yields CASTRWGGLQETQYF.

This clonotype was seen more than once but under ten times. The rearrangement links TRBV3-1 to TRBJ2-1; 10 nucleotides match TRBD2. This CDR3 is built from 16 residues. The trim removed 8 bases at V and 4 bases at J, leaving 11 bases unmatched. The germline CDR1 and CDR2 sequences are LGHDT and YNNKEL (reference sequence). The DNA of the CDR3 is TGTGCCAGCTCTCAGCGGGGGGGATTTAAATACAATGAGCAGTTCTTC. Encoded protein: CASSQRGGFKYNEQFF.

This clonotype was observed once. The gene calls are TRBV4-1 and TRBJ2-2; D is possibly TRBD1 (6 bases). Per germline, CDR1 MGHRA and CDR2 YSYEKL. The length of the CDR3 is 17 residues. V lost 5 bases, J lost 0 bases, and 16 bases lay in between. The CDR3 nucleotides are TGCGCCAGCAGCAGGACAGAGGAGTCTTCGAACACCGGGGAGCTGTTTTTT. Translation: CASSRTEESSNTGELFF.

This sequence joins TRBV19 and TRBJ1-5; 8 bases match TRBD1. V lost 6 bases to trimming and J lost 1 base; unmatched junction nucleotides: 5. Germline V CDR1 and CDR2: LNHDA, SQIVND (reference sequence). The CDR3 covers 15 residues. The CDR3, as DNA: TGTGCCAGTAGCCGCAGGGGGCAAAGCAATCAGCCCCAGCATTTT. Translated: CASSRRGQSNQPQHF.

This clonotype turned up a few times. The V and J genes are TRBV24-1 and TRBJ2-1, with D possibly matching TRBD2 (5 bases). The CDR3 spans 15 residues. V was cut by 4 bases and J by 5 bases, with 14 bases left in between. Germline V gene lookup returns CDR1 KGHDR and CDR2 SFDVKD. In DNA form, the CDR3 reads TGTGCCACCAGTGACTCTACTAGATTTAACAATGAGCAGTTCTTC. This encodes CATSDSTRFNNEQFF.

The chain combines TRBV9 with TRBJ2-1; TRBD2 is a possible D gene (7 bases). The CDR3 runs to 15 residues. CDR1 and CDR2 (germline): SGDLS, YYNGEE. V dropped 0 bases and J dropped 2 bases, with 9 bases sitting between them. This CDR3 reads CASSVEGGTYNEQFF. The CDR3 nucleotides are TGTGCCAGCAGCGTAGAGGGGGGGACCTACAATGAGCAGTTCTTC.

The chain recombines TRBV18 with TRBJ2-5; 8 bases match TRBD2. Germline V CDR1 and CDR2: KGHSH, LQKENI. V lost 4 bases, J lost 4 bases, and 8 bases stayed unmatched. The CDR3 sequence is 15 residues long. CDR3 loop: CASSLPGLAAETQYF. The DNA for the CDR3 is TGTGCCAGCTCACTTCCCGGACTAGCAGCAGAGACCCAGTACTTC. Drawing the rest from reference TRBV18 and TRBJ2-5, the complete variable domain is NAGVMQNPRHLVRRRGQEARLRCSPMKGHSHVYWYRQLPEEGLKFMVYLQKENIIDESGMPKERFSAEFPKEGPSILRIQQVVRGDSAAYFCASSLPGLAAETQYFGPGTRLLVL.

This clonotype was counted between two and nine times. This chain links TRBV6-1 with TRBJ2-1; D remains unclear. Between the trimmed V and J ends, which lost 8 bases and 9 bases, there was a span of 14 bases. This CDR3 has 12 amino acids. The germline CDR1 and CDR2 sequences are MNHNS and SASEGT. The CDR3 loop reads CASVSRRLEQFF. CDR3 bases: TGTGCCAGCGTGTCGCGAAGGCTTGAGCAGTTCTTC.